Presented here are 5 T cell receptor beta chains from one specimen sequenced in a study of cytomegalovirus exposure and HLA in healthy donors. The PCR contained 60 Vbeta and 13 Jbeta primers. The repertoire was sequenced with immunoSEQ multiplex PCR; TCRdb's copy has only in-frame clones and lacks some. The table records some 190,000 clones, around three quarters of them present only once. Sequencing was done on a sample of PBMCs. Every receptor here comes from a woman aged 25 to 39 in good health and CMV-seropositive.

The chain has TRBV10-3 and TRBJ2-3, with 12 bases that match TRBD2. Unmatched junction bases numbered 4, after V lost 6 bases and J lost 0 bases. This CDR3 has 16 residues. Per the germline V gene, CDR1 is ENHRY and CDR2 is SYGVKD. The CDR3 reads CAIRTSGGSSTDTQYF. CDR3 nucleotides: TGTGCCATCAGAACTAGCGGGGGGTCTAGCACAGATACGCAGTATTTT.

V gene TRBV9 combines with J gene TRBJ2-1, with D possibly TRBD2 on 5 matching bases. The CDR3 has 15 amino acids. Germline values: CDR1 SGDLS, CDR2 YYNGEE. V lost 0 bases and J 4 bases, leaving 11 bases between the germline ends. CDR3: CASSVDSGPYNEQFF. The DNA of the CDR3 is TGTGCCAGCAGCGTAGACAGCGGACCTTACAATGAGCAGTTCTTC. The full variable domain, rest sourced from reference TRBV9 and TRBJ2-1, is DSGVTQTPKHLITATGQRVTLRCSPRSGDLSVYWYQQSLDQGLQFLIQYYNGEERAKGNILERFSAQQFPDLHSELNLSSLELGDSALYFCASSVDSGPYNEQFFGPGTRLTVL.

This clone showed up just once. The rearrangement uses TRBV27 and TRBJ2-1, with 11 bases that match TRBD2. Germline CDR1 and CDR2: MNHEY and SMNVEV (reference sequence). There are 18 residues in the CDR3. Germline trimming cut 4 bases from V and 2 bases from J; bases unmatched to any gene: 10. The CDR3 DNA reads as TGTGCCAGCAGTTCCCGGGGCCTAGCGGGGGGAACCTACAATGAGCAGTTCTTC. Translated: CASSSRGLAGGTYNEQFF.

This chain joins TRBV14 and TRBJ2-1; TRBD2 matches at 14 bases. CDR1 and CDR2 from the germline V gene are SGHDN and FVKESK. The CDR3 extends over 16 amino acids. J lost 5 bases, V lost 4 bases, and 4 bases had no gene match. CDR3 residues: CASSRGLAGDHNEQFF. The DNA of the CDR3 is TGTGCCAGCAGCCGGGGACTAGCGGGGGACCACAATGAGCAGTTCTTC.

V and J are TRBV28 and TRBJ1-1; no clear D gene. From germline, CDR1 is MDHEN and CDR2 SYDVKM. CDR3 size: 14 residues. The V end lost 3 bases, the J end lost 1 base, and 9 bases lay between the germline ends. CDR3 DNA: TGTGCCAGCAGTTTCTCCTACAGGAACACTGAAGCTTTCTTT. Translating gives CASSFSYRNTEAFF.